This T cell receptor (beta chain) is drawn from a study of OX40 agonist ivuxolimab in advanced cancers. Concerning the study at large: Ivuxolimab was an agonistic, fully human IgG2 monoclonal antibody directed against OX40 (CD134), a costimulatory receptor. Among the roughly 52 dose-escalation patients, some 20 had hepatocellular carcinoma, approximately 15 melanoma, 9 renal cell carcinoma and 9 head and neck cancer. Intravenous ivuxolimab was administered to patients every 2 weeks at six dose levels: 0.01, 0.1, 0.3, 1.5, 3 and 10 mg/kg. Three dose-escalation patients achieved partial responses, one with hepatocellular carcinoma and two with cutaneous melanoma. In the dose-escalation cohort, 82.7% of patients were male, and the mean age was approximately 60 years, with a range of about 23 to 90. The paper describes the monotherapy dose-escalation part (N ≈ 49 patients) of the phase I trial of ivuxolimab. Peripheral TCRbeta sequencing was intended to test whether TCR sequence diversity was altered and clonal T-cell expansion was caused by ivuxolimab. Prior anti-PD-1, anti-PD-L1 or anti-CTLA-4 therapy was permitted, and checkpoint inhibitors had been received by under 50% of dose-escalation patients.

Turning to this clone: What antigen it recognizes has not been identified. No much larger clone is present one base from it, and per-base qualities are unavailable.

Including the terminal cysteine and phenylalanine, the CDR3 comprises 16 residues. Left in the record is the CDR3 DNA by itself, 48 bases read in frame from the first base. CDR1 and CDR2 were assigned from the germline V gene as SGDLS and YYNGEE. V loses 5 bases of germline sequence and J loses 2 bases, and the interval between the two ends is 19 bases. Genomic DNA was isolated from the sorted cells so that the TCRbeta CDR3 region could be sequenced. The immunoSEQ Assay was used for sequencing of TCRbeta CDR3 regions. This is the immuneACCESS table as TCRdb keeps it, with only in-frame sequences that have V and J called. A part of the clones is gone; compared with another copy, unresolved V genes explain less than half, and the rest is unexplained. The sample yields over 80,000 clones; just over 90% were counted once. The ten top clones hold about 0.45% of the sample. The trial excluded patients who had a history of autoimmune disease or who were on systemic immunosuppression. In every dose cohort, peripheral blood was drawn for TCR sequencing at baseline, cycle 4 day 1, and cycle 7 day 1. The samples were drawn from a first-in-human, open-label, multicenter phase I dose-escalation trial of ivuxolimab. The trial enrolled adults with locally advanced or metastatic head and neck squamous cell, hepatocellular, melanoma or renal cell carcinoma. CD4+ and CD8+ T cells were sorted separately from peripheral blood before TCR sequencing.

What the research found in general, with its limitations: Antigen specificity was not determined for the clonally expanded peripheral T cells. Low levels of normalized T-cell clonal expansion were also seen in some patients who did not respond. On average, CD8+ T cells showed more expanded clones than CD4+ T cells after ivuxolimab. In the 0.1-3.0 mg/kg groups, partial responders had among the lowest normalized peripheral clonal expansion, particularly in CD8+ T cells. At doses of 0.1 to 3.0 mg/kg, clonal expansion of both CD4+ and CD8+ T cells in blood was seen between baseline and week 6.

Rearrangement joined TRBV9 to TRBJ2-5; the D call is tentative, TRBD1 or TRBD2, as each matches 6 bases. The clonotype was recovered from an adult with an advanced solid tumor such as melanoma, head and neck, liver or kidney cancer. The input for sequencing was CD4+ or CD8+ T cells sorted from blood, taken in a trial of the OX40 agonist ivuxolimab. The base sequence is TGTGCCAGCAGTGAGGGGGGCCTTGGACCACAAGAGACCCAGTACTTC. The resulting protein is CASSEGGLGPQETQYF.